This T cell receptor (beta chain) came from a study of T cells in Graves' hyperthyroidism and ophthalmopathy. On the study more broadly: Peripheral blood samples were taken at initial diagnosis, prior to any treatment. Study-level findings and limits: Separating ophthalmopathy from stable hyperthyroidism was achieved by a 13 V-J model.

Germline V lookup: CDR1 SGHTA, CDR2 FQGNSA. J was trimmed by 0 bases and V by 2 bases; bases with no gene match: 5. The CDR3 covers 17 residues. From RNA transcripts, TCR beta CDR3 regions were amplified. The HTBI primer set was used in a first-round RT-PCR of the TCR CDR3. TCRdb reprocessed the multiplex PCR reads with MiXCR, giving one entry per CDR3 protein. The sample shows some 600,000 distinct CDR3 sequences, around 13% of them seen only once. This clonotype was observed many times. The target antigen is unknown. This receptor was obtained from a woman aged 25-40 years with Graves' hyperthyroidism that later progressed to Graves' ophthalmopathy. V and J are TRBV7-2 and TRBJ2-4; the match to TRBD1 covers 9 bases. The source material was blood. CDR3 loop: CASSLRQGDLAKNIQYF. CDR3 coding DNA: TGTGCCAGCAGCTTACGACAGGGGGACCTAGCCAAAAACATTCAGTACTTC.